Each of the 19 T cell receptor beta chains below was sequenced from the same sample in a study of cytomegalovirus exposure and HLA in healthy donors. Primers for the PCR totalled 60 Vbeta and 13 Jbeta. TCRdb's copy holds only in-frame clones and misses some; the assay was immunoSEQ multiplex PCR. The sample shows roughly 110,000 clones, about four fifths of them seen only once. The sequenced material came from PBMCs. The receptors shown here come from a man aged 25 to 45 in good health and CMV-seropositive.

V gene TRBV19 combines with J gene TRBJ1-2; TRBD1 agrees at 9 bases. This CDR3 region has 15 residues. The germline V gene has CDR1 LNHDA and CDR2 SQIVND (reference sequence). Unmatched junction bases numbered 10, after V lost 3 bases and J lost 8 bases. CDR3 DNA: TGTGCCAGTAGTATTCGGGACAGGGCGTCGTGGGGCTACACCTTC. Translated, it gives CASSIRDRASWGYTF. Full variable domain (rest looked up from reference TRBV19 and TRBJ1-2): DGGITQSPKYLFRKEGQNVTLSCEQNLNHDAMYWYRQDPGQGLRLIYYSQIVNDFQKGDIAEGYSVSREKKESFPLTVTSAQKNPTAFYLCASSIRDRASWGYTFGSGTRLTVV.

The V and J genes are TRBV27 and TRBJ2-7; TRBD2 matches 12 bases. Germline V gene sequence: CDR1 MNHEY, CDR2 SMNVEV (reference sequence). The CDR3 sequence is 15 residues long. J gave up 2 bases and V 5 bases, and 4 bases lay outside the gene matches. As DNA, the CDR3 is TGTGCCAGCAGTCCTCTAGCGGGGGGGACCTACGAGCAGTACTTC. Protein: CASSPLAGGTYEQYF.

The chain employs TRBV29-1 and TRBJ1-2; TRBD1 matches 9 bases. Trimming cost V 3 bases and J 7 bases; bases outside gene matches: 3. Germline CDR1 SQVTM, CDR2 ANQGSEA. The CDR3 runs 12 residues. This chain's CDR3 is CSVEGQGGGYTF. CDR3 DNA: TGCAGCGTTGAGGGACAGGGTGGTGGCTACACCTTC.

This chain links TRBV10-3 with TRBJ2-7; possibly TRBD1 for D (6 bases). CDR1 ENHRY and CDR2 SYGVKD come from the germline V gene. The CDR3 contains 14 residues. The V end was cut by 5 bases, the J end by 5 bases, with 16 bases between. The DNA for the CDR3 is TGTGCCATCAGTCCAGGAACAGGGCGACACGAGCAGTACTTC. It yields the protein CAISPGTGRHEQYF.

V usage is TRBV27 and J usage is TRBJ2-1, with D possibly matching TRBD2 (7 bases). From germline, CDR1 is MNHEY and CDR2 SMNVEV (reference sequence). Between the trimmed V and J ends, which lost 3 bases and 1 base, there was a span of 16 bases. The CDR3 is 17 amino acids. CDR3 amino acids: CASSFVGGAKSYNEQFF. CDR3 sequence (DNA): TGTGCCAGCAGTTTTGTTGGGGGGGCCAAGTCCTACAATGAGCAGTTCTTC.

The chain links TRBV10-3 to TRBJ2-3, with TRBD2 as a possible D gene (5 bases). Germline-derived CDR1 and CDR2 are ENHRY and SYGVKD. Trimming removed 5 bases at V and 3 bases at J, with 12 bases between. CDR3 size: 14 residues. The CDR3 here is CAISYGVATDTQYF. Here the CDR3 DNA reads TGTGCCATCAGTTATGGCGTAGCGACAGATACGCAGTATTTT.

The chain carries TRBV14 and TRBJ2-1; 11 bases match TRBD1. This CDR3 has 18 residues. J gave up 8 bases and V 3 bases, and 15 bases lay outside the gene matches. The germline V gene encodes CDR1 SGHDN and CDR2 FVKESK. The chain's CDR3 is CASSHLAPGTGGVYEQFF. Here the CDR3 DNA reads TGTGCCAGCAGCCACCTAGCGCCCGGGACAGGGGGTGTTTATGAGCAGTTCTTC.

This clone came up a few times. The J gene is TRBJ1-5, the V gene TRBV19; 7 nucleotides align to TRBD1. Germline CDR1 and CDR2: LNHDA and SQIVND (reference sequence). The CDR3 extends over 15 amino acids. J lost 7 bases, V lost 3 bases, and 9 bases had no gene match. This CDR3 is CASSMADRAGQPQHF. The CDR3 DNA reads as TGTGCCAGTAGTATGGCCGACAGGGCTGGCCAGCCCCAGCATTTT.

This clone was picked up a small number of times. The rearrangement joins TRBV19 to TRBJ2-3; TRBD2 aligns across 8 bases. J lost 1 base, V lost 6 bases, and 0 bases had no gene match. The germline CDR1 and CDR2 sequences are LNHDA and SQIVND (reference sequence). This CDR3 is built from 13 residues. CDR3 DNA: TGTGCCAGTAGGCGGGGGGGCACAGATACGCAGTATTTT. Translated, it gives CASRRGGTDTQYF.

V is TRBV5-6 and J is TRBJ2-7; no firm D call. The CDR3 contains 14 residues. Trimming cost V 4 bases and J 5 bases, with 16 bases left between them. The V gene's germline CDR1 is SGHDT and CDR2 YYEEEE. CDR3 coding DNA: TGTGCCAGCAGCCTCGGTAAGGAGATCAACGAGCAGTACTTC. It specifies CASSLGKEINEQYF.

This clone was found a few times. The chain employs TRBV5-4 and TRBJ1-2; 8 bases fit TRBD1. V trimming: 0 bases; J trimming: 3 bases; junction bases outside the gene matches: 13. Germline assignment: CDR1 SGHNT and CDR2 YYREEE (reference sequence). The CDR3 extends over 18 amino acids. CDR3 bases: TGTGCCAGCAGCTTGGGGACCAGGGGGCGCCCCCGGGACTATGGCTACACCTTC. It translates to CASSLGTRGRPRDYGYTF. Complete variable domain (other parts from reference TRBV5-4 and TRBJ1-2): ETGVTQSPTHLIKTRGQQVTLRCSSQSGHNTVSWYQQALGQGPQFIFQYYREEENGRGNFPPRFSGLQFPNYSSELNVNALELDDSALYLCASSLGTRGRPRDYGYTFGSGTRLTVV.

The chain combines TRBV5-4 with TRBJ1-6; a weak D match, TRBD1 (5 bases). Germline CDR1 is SGHNT and CDR2 is YYREEE (reference sequence). The CDR3 loop spans 16 amino acids. V was trimmed by 4 bases and J by 5 bases, leaving 16 bases between them. The CDR3 reads CASSPFGGGHNSPLHF. CDR3 sequence (DNA): TGTGCCAGCAGCCCCTTCGGGGGGGGACATAATTCACCCCTCCACTTT.

V usage is TRBV11-3 and J usage is TRBJ2-5, with no clear D. The CDR3 consists of 11 residues. The V gene lost 5 bases and the J gene lost 2 bases, with 3 bases spanning the gap. Germline V gives CDR1 SGHNT, CDR2 YENEEA. CDR3 sequence reads: CASSIQETQYF. Here the CDR3 DNA reads TGTGCCAGCAGCATACAAGAGACCCAGTACTTC. Full variable domain (outside the CDR3, taken from reference TRBV11-3 and TRBJ2-5): EAGVVQSPRYKIIEKKQPVAFWCNPISGHNTLYWYLQNLGQGPELLIRYENEEAVDDSQLPKDRFSAERLKGVDSTLKIQPAELGDSAVYLCASSIQETQYFGPGTRLLVL.

The chain carries TRBV19 and TRBJ2-2; 8 bases align to TRBD2. The V segment lost 5 bases and the J segment 6 bases; nucleotides outside the gene matches: 5. Looked up from germline, CDR1 is LNHDA and CDR2 is SQIVND (reference sequence). CDR3 length: 14 amino acids. The CDR3 loop is CASSLGLVPGELFF. The CDR3 DNA sequence: TGTGCCAGTAGTTTGGGACTAGTGCCCGGGGAGCTGTTTTTT.

The J gene is TRBJ1-1, the V gene TRBV2, with D hard to call. Trimming stripped 0 bases from V and 5 bases from J, with 13 bases between. The CDR3 length is 15 residues. Per germline, CDR1 SNHLY and CDR2 FYNNEI. This CDR3 reads CASSEARSRGTEAFF. CDR3 nucleotide sequence: TGTGCCAGCAGTGAAGCAAGGTCCAGAGGTACTGAAGCTTTCTTT.

The chain uses TRBV6-6 and TRBJ2-5, with TRBD2 matching 10 bases. After removal of 4 bases from V and 0 bases from J, the junction contained 5 bases not matched to a gene. CDR3 length: 16 amino acids. The germline gives CDR1 MNHNY, CDR2 SVGAGI (reference sequence). The CDR3 DNA reads TGTGCCAGCAGTTTAGCGGGGGGACGCCACCAAGAGACCCAGTACTTC. It encodes CASSLAGGRHQETQYF.

The rearrangement joins TRBV5-6 to TRBJ1-2; TRBD1 aligns across 9 bases. The CDR3 runs 13 residues. The V and J ends lost 4 bases and 8 bases, in that order; junction bases with no gene match: 6. The V gene's germline CDR1 is SGHDT and CDR2 YYEEEE. The DNA for the CDR3 is TGTGCCAGCAGCACGGGACAGGGTTTGGGCTACACCTTC. It encodes CASSTGQGLGYTF.

The rearrangement uses TRBV19 and TRBJ1-1, with 8 bases identical to TRBD1. Germline assignment: CDR1 LNHDA and CDR2 SQIVND (reference sequence). J was trimmed by 6 bases and V by 7 bases; bases with no gene match: 13. This CDR3 is 15 amino acids long. CDR3 sequence: CASIFNTGGIAEAFF. CDR3 bases: TGTGCCAGTATTTTCAATACAGGGGGTATTGCTGAAGCTTTCTTT.

The rearrangement uses TRBV4-1 and TRBJ2-1; D remains ambiguous. The CDR3 length is 17 residues. The germline V gene has CDR1 MGHRA and CDR2 YSYEKL. The V and J ends lost 1 base and 7 bases respectively, with 20 bases between them. The CDR3 DNA is TGCGCCAGCAGCCAAGTCCCCACCGCTAACGTTCCAAATGAGCAGTTCTTC. It encodes CASSQVPTANVPNEQFF.